Shown below are 25 T cell receptor beta chains from a single sample sequenced in a study of T cell repertoires in cytomegalovirus infection. Their antigens are not known. MiXCR, applied by TCRdb to the reads, yields one record per CDR3 protein. The table shows around 100,000 distinct CDR3 sequences, with under 50% occurring only once. The sample consisted of CD8+ T cells from cultured PBMCs, taken from culture after CMV antigen stimulation. The receptors stem from a human donor in good health (CMV status not recorded). Some clones in this sample may be carry-over from other donors' samples.

This clonotype has a single count. The rearrangement uses TRBV25-1 and TRBJ2-3; D is ambiguous. The CDR3 contains 14 residues. V gave up 3 bases and J gave up 4 bases, with 11 bases separating them. Looked up from germline, CDR1 is MGHDK and CDR2 is SYGVNS. Here the CDR3 reads CASSESVVADTQYF. The DNA of the CDR3 is TGTGCCAGCAGTGAGTCTGTAGTGGCAGATACGCAGTATTTT.

This clonotype was counted only a few times. The V gene is TRBV7-8, the J gene TRBJ1-6, with a possible D match to TRBD1 (5 bases). V lost 1 base, J lost 2 bases, and 12 bases lay in between. Germline values: CDR1 SGHVS, CDR2 FQNEAQ. The CDR3 totals 17 residues. CDR3: CASSLGGSSPYNSPLHF. CDR3 nucleotide sequence: TGTGCCAGCAGCTTAGGGGGGAGTAGCCCCTATAATTCACCCCTCCACTTT.

The rearrangement uses TRBV27 and TRBJ1-1; TRBD1 matches at 9 bases. Germline lookup yields CDR1 MNHEY and CDR2 SMNVEV (reference sequence). J gave up 3 bases and V 5 bases, and 4 bases lay outside the gene matches. This CDR3 is built from 14 residues. CDR3 region: CASSPDRGYTEAFF. In DNA, the CDR3 is TGTGCCAGCAGTCCCGACAGGGGGTACACTGAAGCTTTCTTT.

The chain uses TRBV12-3 or TRBV12-4 and TRBJ2-3; 13 bases are a match to TRBD2. The CDR3 length is 17 residues. Losses at the gene ends were 4 bases for V and 0 bases for J; bases not matched to a gene: 4. CDR3 region: CASSSPGLAGSTDTQYF. The CDR3 DNA follows: TGTGCCAGCAGTTCACCGGGACTAGCGGGGAGCACAGATACGCAGTATTTT.

In its sample, this clonotype was seen a few times. This sequence joins TRBV4-1 and TRBJ2-1; D is unresolved. This CDR3 spans 18 amino acids. Deletions cut 0 bases from V and 5 bases from J, with 20 bases between. Per the germline V gene, CDR1 is MGHRA and CDR2 is YSYEKL. The CDR3, as DNA: TGCGCCAGCAGCCAAGATCCCGGCTCCCCTCCGGTAAACAATGAGCAGTTCTTC. Protein product: CASSQDPGSPPVNNEQFF.

The gene calls are TRBV29-1 and TRBJ2-1; 9 bases are a match to TRBD2. Trimming cost V 3 bases and J 0 bases; bases outside gene matches: 15. Germline lookup yields CDR1 SQVTM and CDR2 ANQGSEA. CDR3 size: 19 residues. In DNA form, the CDR3 reads TGCAGCGTTGACGTTTGGGTGGCTAGCGGGAACAGCTCCTACAATGAGCAGTTCTTC. As protein: CSVDVWVASGNSSYNEQFF.

The chain employs TRBV7-6 and TRBJ2-3, with TRBD1 matching over 11 bases. Germline trimming cut 2 bases from V and 2 bases from J; bases unmatched to any gene: 15. The CDR3 runs to 20 residues. Germline loops: CDR1 SGHVS, CDR2 FNYEAQ. This chain's CDR3 is CASSLPGQGDPGGHTDTQYF. DNA for the CDR3: TGTGCCAGCAGCTTACCGGGACAGGGGGACCCGGGGGGGCACACAGATACGCAGTATTTT.

This clonotype was detected ten times or more. The junction does not match germline at one end; this may be a read error. This chain connects TRBV7-2 to TRBJ2-5; the D is unclear. Germline V gene data show CDR1 as SGHTA and CDR2 as FQGNSA. The CDR3 contains 11 residues. CDR3 protein: CASSLGQEENF. CDR3 DNA sequence: TGTGCCAGCAGCTTAGGCCAAGAGGAGAACTTC. Full variable domain (outside the CDR3, taken from reference TRBV7-2 and TRBJ2-5): GAGVSQSPSNKVTEKGKDVELRCDPISGHTALYWYRQSLGQGLEFLIYFQGNSAPDKSGLPSDRFSAERTGGSVSTLTIQRTQQEDSAVYLCASSLGQEENFGPGTRLLVL.

This chain uses TRBV29-1 with TRBJ1-1; D is unresolved. The CDR3 sequence is 10 residues long. Per germline, CDR1 SQVTM and CDR2 ANQGSEA. V lost 4 bases and J 7 bases, leaving 7 bases between the germline ends. CDR3 in amino acids: CSVVSVEAFF. The CDR3 coding sequence is TGCAGCGTTGTATCCGTTGAAGCTTTCTTT.

This clonotype was counted a single time. This chain links TRBV7-6 with TRBJ2-1; D not resolved. CDR3 length: 14 amino acids. Trimming left V 6 bases short and J 10 bases short, with 19 bases between. The V gene's germline CDR1 is SGHVS and CDR2 FNYEAQ. The CDR3 DNA follows: TGTGCCAGCAGTCCCACCGGCGGATCTCGGGAGCAGTTCTTC. Translated: CASSPTGGSREQFF.

The chain couples TRBV28 to TRBJ1-2; the D is unclear. Trimming cost V 6 bases and J 1 base, with 12 bases left between them. CDR3 length equals 14 residues. In germline, CDR1 is MDHEN, CDR2 SYDVKM. The CDR3 region has the DNA TGTGCCAGCAGGATTAAGCGGATTAACTATGGCTACACCTTC. Amino acid sequence: CASRIKRINYGYTF.

The chain couples TRBV6-5 to TRBJ1-1; 9 nucleotides line up with TRBD1. The CDR3 spans 16 residues. V lost 2 bases to trimming and J lost 2 bases; unmatched junction nucleotides: 6. Germline CDR1 reads MNHEY; CDR2 reads SVGAGI. The CDR3 bases are TGTGCCAGCAGTTACATGGGTACAGGGGGCAACACTGAAGCTTTCTTT. Protein product: CASSYMGTGGNTEAFF.

CDR3 loop: CASSFLEETQYF. CDR3 sequence (DNA): TGTGCCAGCAGCTTTTTGGAAGAGACCCAGTACTTC. The chain joins TRBV7-9 to TRBJ2-5, with no clear D. The germline V gene encodes CDR1 SEHNR and CDR2 FQNEAQ (reference sequence). V was trimmed by 3 bases and J by 3 bases, leaving 5 bases between them. CDR3 length: 12 residues. Supplemented by reference TRBV7-9 and TRBJ2-5, the full variable domain reads DTGVSQNPRHKITKRGQNVTFRCDPISEHNRLYWYRQTLGQGPEFLTYFQNEAQLEKSRLLSDRFSAERPKGSFSTLEIQRTEQGDSAMYLCASSFLEETQYFGPGTRLLVL.

The gene calls are TRBV2 and TRBJ2-1; the D is unclear. V was trimmed by 3 bases and J by 5 bases, leaving 8 bases between them. The CDR3 is made up of 13 amino acids. CDR1 and CDR2 (germline): SNHLY, FYNNEI. CDR3: CASSEVGNNEQFF. In DNA form, the CDR3 reads TGTGCCAGCAGTGAGGTGGGGAACAATGAGCAGTTCTTC.

V and J are TRBV20-1 and TRBJ2-2; D not resolved. V was pared by 6 bases and J by 0 bases, with 17 bases between. Germline loops: CDR1 DFQATT, CDR2 SNEGSKA (reference sequence). The CDR3 sequence is 16 residues long. The CDR3 reads CSAVIVPPANTGELFF. CDR3 nucleotides: TGCAGTGCCGTTATCGTCCCCCCAGCGAACACCGGGGAGCTGTTTTTT.

This clonotype was picked up many times. V is TRBV5-5 and J is TRBJ1-3; the D is unclear. This CDR3 has 15 residues. Germline V gene lookup returns CDR1 SGHKS and CDR2 YYEKEE (reference sequence). V lost 2 bases and J lost 0, with 9 bases in between. CDR3 region: CASSLSAYSGNTIYF. The DNA for the CDR3 is TGTGCCAGCAGCTTATCGGCTTACTCTGGAAACACCATATATTTT.

A single count supports this clonotype. The V and J genes are TRBV19 and TRBJ2-1; D is unclear. The germline V gene encodes CDR1 LNHDA and CDR2 SQIVND (reference sequence). This CDR3 spans 15 amino acids. V was shortened by 5 bases and J by 4 bases, with 15 bases between the two germline ends. The CDR3 reads CASSFGEAFYNEQFF. CDR3 nucleotide sequence: TGTGCCAGTAGTTTCGGAGAGGCCTTTTACAATGAGCAGTTCTTC.

This rearrangement joins TRBV7-6 to TRBJ2-7, with a tentative D call TRBD2 (6 bases). The CDR3 has 14 residues. The germline V and J ends were trimmed by 2 bases and 5 bases, with 13 bases remaining between them. Germline V lookup: CDR1 SGHVS, CDR2 FNYEAQ. CDR3 in amino acids: CASSLPGGSDEQYF. As DNA, the CDR3 is TGTGCCAGCAGCTTACCCGGAGGGAGCGACGAGCAGTACTTC.

A single count supports this clonotype. V and J are TRBV5-4 and TRBJ1-6, with a tentative D call TRBD1 (6 bases). The germline gives CDR1 SGHNT, CDR2 YYREEE (reference sequence). V was pared by 4 bases and J by 10 bases, with 18 bases between. The CDR3 has 15 amino acids. The CDR3 spells CASSPGGGGGSPLHF. The CDR3 coding sequence is TGTGCCAGCAGCCCTGGCGGTGGGGGCGGATCACCCCTCCACTTT.

The chain uses TRBV4-1 and TRBJ1-5, with D possibly TRBD1 on 5 matching bases. The germline V gene encodes CDR1 MGHRA and CDR2 YSYEKL. The germline V and J ends were trimmed by 0 bases and 5 bases, with 14 bases remaining between them. This CDR3 contains 16 residues. CDR3 sequence reads: CASSQEWTQGYQPQHF. Written as DNA, the CDR3 is TGCGCCAGCAGCCAAGAGTGGACCCAGGGATATCAGCCCCAGCATTTT.

The chain uses TRBV12-3 or TRBV12-4 and TRBJ2-5; TRBD2 aligns across 8 bases. CDR3 length: 13 residues. V was clipped by 6 bases and J by 7 bases; unmatched bases: 7. The CDR3 region has the DNA TGTGCCAGCAGGGGGGGACTAGGCGTGACCCAGTACTTC. The encoded protein is CASRGGLGVTQYF.

The chain uses TRBV5-1 and TRBJ2-1, with 9 positions matching TRBD2. Germline V gene sequence: CDR1 SGHRS, CDR2 YFSETQ. J was trimmed by 5 bases and V by 0 bases; bases with no gene match: 6. The CDR3 is 16 amino acids. The DNA for the CDR3 is TGCGCCAGCAGCTTGGGGGGGACTAGCTGGAACAATGAGCAGTTCTTC. This encodes CASSLGGTSWNNEQFF.

The table lists this clonotype with a count of one. The chain joins TRBV19 to TRBJ1-2; a weak D match, TRBD1 (6 bases). Germline values: CDR1 LNHDA, CDR2 SQIVND (reference sequence). V lost 3 bases and J lost 4, with 12 bases in between. CDR3 length: 14 amino acids. CDR3 sequence (DNA): TGTGCCAGTAGTATGGCAGGGGAAACCTATGGCTACACCTTC. Its translation: CASSMAGETYGYTF.

The chain carries TRBV12-3 or TRBV12-4 and TRBJ1-3; possibly TRBD1 for D (6 bases). V dropped 0 bases and J dropped 0 bases, with 15 bases sitting between them. The CDR3 is 18 amino acids. CDR3 DNA: TGTGCCAGCAGTTTAGCGCTGGCAGGGGCCTTCTCTGGAAACACCATATATTTT. It is translated as CASSLALAGAFSGNTIYF.

This clonotype occurred a few times. This rearrangement joins TRBV7-9 to TRBJ2-2, with TRBD1 matching 9 bases. Trimming cost V 3 bases and J 8 bases; bases outside gene matches: 10. Per the germline V gene, CDR1 is SEHNR and CDR2 is FQNEAQ (reference sequence). This CDR3 has 16 amino acids. CDR3 coding DNA: TGTGCCAGCAGCTTCCCGGGACAGGGTCAGATTGGGGAGCTGTTTTTT. Translating gives CASSFPGQGQIGELFF.